The 16 T cell receptor beta chains reported below all come from one sample, sequenced in a study of blood T cell repertoires in COVID-19. Repertoires were generated with immunoSEQ multiplex PCR, while TCRdb's copy carries only in-frame clones and drops some. Of under 250,000 clones in the sample, 85% to 90% were seen once. The specimen was PBMCs or T cells enriched from blood (not recorded which). The receptors stem from a woman aged 18-30 years in a cohort exposed to, infected with or recovered from COVID-19 (not recorded which).

V and J are TRBV10-3 and TRBJ1-2; maybe TRBD1 (6 bases). Germline CDR1 is ENHRY and CDR2 is SYGVKD. V was pared by 0 bases and J by 4 bases, with 12 bases between. CDR3 length: 15 residues. CDR3 loop: CAISESRQDSYGYTF. The CDR3 DNA follows: TGTGCCATCAGTGAGTCGAGACAGGACTCCTATGGCTACACCTTC.

The gene calls are TRBV19 and TRBJ1-4, with 7 bases matching TRBD1. After removal of 4 bases from V and 8 bases from J, the junction contained 4 bases not matched to a gene. CDR3 length: 13 amino acids. In germline, CDR1 is LNHDA, CDR2 SQIVND (reference sequence). CDR3 amino acids: CASSRDRVEKLFF. The CDR3 coding sequence is TGTGCCAGTAGTAGAGACAGGGTCGAAAAACTGTTTTTT.

V is TRBV5-1 and J is TRBJ1-1; D is perhaps TRBD1 (6 bases). The CDR3 length is 14 residues. Germline V gene sequence: CDR1 SGHRS, CDR2 YFSETQ. Trimming left V 0 bases short and J 3 bases short, with 9 bases between. The CDR3: CASSLVGGDTEAFF. CDR3 in DNA: TGCGCCAGCAGCTTGGTAGGGGGTGACACTGAAGCTTTCTTT.

The chain links TRBV29-1 to TRBJ2-2; 8 bases line up with TRBD1. Germline V gene sequence: CDR1 SQVTM, CDR2 ANQGSEA. The CDR3 covers 14 residues. Trimming took 7 bases from V and 9 from J; bases not matched to a gene: 13. As DNA, the CDR3 is TGCAGCGCCACGACGACCTCAGGGGGCCGGGAGCTGTTTTTT. Its translation is CSATTTSGGRELFF.

The chain uses TRBV28 and TRBJ1-4, with 9 positions matching TRBD1. CDR1 and CDR2 from the germline V gene are MDHEN and SYDVKM. V trimming: 5 bases; J trimming: 6 bases; junction bases outside the gene matches: 7. The CDR3 runs 15 residues. CDR3 sequence (DNA): TGTGCCAGCAGTAGCCAGGACAGGGGCTATGAAAAACTGTTTTTT. Translating it yields CASSSQDRGYEKLFF.

J is TRBJ2-7 and V is TRBV15; 9 nucleotides line up with TRBD2. This CDR3 spans 16 amino acids. Germline loops: CDR1 LNHNV, CDR2 YYDKDF (reference sequence). V was pared by 3 bases and J by 5 bases, with 11 bases of the junction left unmatched. Here the CDR3 reads CATSRDLAGALDEQYF. In DNA form, the CDR3 reads TGTGCCACCAGCAGGGACTTAGCGGGAGCACTTGACGAGCAGTACTTC.

The gene calls are TRBV15 and TRBJ2-1; 8 bases align to TRBD1. The ends lost 3 bases at V and 5 bases at J; junction bases unmatched: 6. The germline V gene has CDR1 LNHNV and CDR2 YYDKDF (reference sequence). This CDR3 spans 15 amino acids. This CDR3 reads CATSSDRGENNEQFF. The CDR3 nucleotides read TGTGCCACCAGCAGCGACAGGGGAGAGAACAATGAGCAGTTCTTC. The entire variable domain, with the rest obtained from reference TRBV15 and TRBJ2-1, is as follows: DAMVIQNPRYQVTQFGKPVTLSCSQTLNHNVMYWYQQKSSQAPKLLFHYYDKDFNNEADTPDNFQSRRPNTSFCFLDIRSPGLGDTAMYLCATSSDRGENNEQFFGPGTRLTVL.

This chain links TRBV2 with TRBJ2-7; 8 bases line up with TRBD1. Germline CDR1 is SNHLY and CDR2 is FYNNEI. CDR3 length: 15 residues. V trimming: 10 bases; J trimming: 3 bases; junction bases outside the gene matches: 14. The CDR3: CAIKRTGSGYYEQYF. CDR3 bases: TGTGCCATCAAACGGACAGGGAGTGGCTACTACGAGCAGTACTTC.

This sequence joins TRBV19 and TRBJ1-5; 7 positions agree with TRBD1. Trimming took 3 bases from V and 4 from J; bases not matched to a gene: 3. The CDR3 extends over 14 amino acids. Looked up from germline, CDR1 is LNHDA and CDR2 is SQIVND (reference sequence). The CDR3 sequence is CASSIGTENQPQHF. Here the CDR3 DNA reads TGTGCCAGTAGTATCGGGACAGAGAATCAGCCCCAGCATTTT.

This clone was seen once. The V call is TRBV19, the J call TRBJ1-2, with TRBD1 as a possible D gene (5 bases). There are 14 residues in the CDR3. Deletions cut 6 bases from V and 6 bases from J, with 17 bases between. Germline V lookup: CDR1 LNHDA, CDR2 SQIVND (reference sequence). The CDR3 coding sequence is TGTGCCAGTAGGGAGGAGGGGCGCGAGGATGGCTACACCTTC. Its translation is CASREEGREDGYTF.

The gene calls are TRBV15 and TRBJ1-1; D gene unclear. Trimming cost V 2 bases and J 0 bases, with 7 bases left between them. The V gene's germline CDR1 is LNHNV and CDR2 YYDKDF (reference sequence). This CDR3 is 14 amino acids long. CDR3 loop: CATSRTTVNTEAFF. The DNA of the CDR3 is TGTGCCACCAGCAGAACCACAGTGAACACTGAAGCTTTCTTT.

The CDR3, as DNA: TGCGCCAGCAGCCAAGAGGGCAAGAATAGCAATCAGCCCCAGCATTTT. Translation gives CASSQEGKNSNQPQHF. V and J are TRBV4-1 and TRBJ1-5; unclear D gene. Trimming left V 0 bases short and J 0 bases short, with 9 bases between. The germline CDR1 and CDR2 sequences are MGHRA and YSYEKL. The CDR3 totals 16 residues.

V usage is TRBV9 and J usage is TRBJ2-1, with 11 bases lining up with TRBD2. V trimming: 1 base; J trimming: 5 bases; junction bases outside the gene matches: 11. Germline V CDR1 and CDR2: SGDLS, YYNGEE. This CDR3 region has 18 residues. CDR3 sequence reads: CASSVLQTSGIAHNEQFF. CDR3 coding DNA: TGTGCCAGCAGCGTATTACAGACTAGCGGGATCGCCCACAATGAGCAGTTCTTC.

The V call is TRBV7-2, the J call TRBJ2-2; no definite D call. The V end was cut by 6 bases, the J end by 4 bases, with 15 bases between. CDR3 length equals 15 residues. The germline V gene encodes CDR1 SGHTA and CDR2 FQGNSA. CDR3 DNA: TGTGCCAGCAGTTCATACGTGGGCGCCACCGGGGAGCTGTTTTTT. Its translation: CASSSYVGATGELFF.

This clone has a count of ten or more. The V gene is TRBV19, the J gene TRBJ2-7, with TRBD1 identical over 9 bases. Germline V gene data show CDR1 as LNHDA and CDR2 as SQIVND (reference sequence). V trimming: 8 bases; J trimming: 5 bases; junction bases outside the gene matches: 10. The CDR3 is 14 residues long. CDR3: CASGTGGASHEQYF. The CDR3, as DNA: TGTGCCAGTGGAACAGGGGGCGCGTCCCACGAGCAGTACTTC.

This clone was seen only a few times. The chain employs TRBV5-4 and TRBJ2-2; 11 bases map to TRBD1. V gave up 4 bases and J gave up 5 bases; unmatched junction bases: 7. CDR1 and CDR2 (germline): SGHNT, YYREEE (reference sequence). This CDR3 is 16 amino acids long. CDR3 amino acids: CASSPGTGGWTGELFF. Written as DNA, the CDR3 is TGTGCCAGCAGCCCAGGGACAGGGGGTTGGACCGGGGAGCTGTTTTTT.